Detailed here is one T cell receptor (beta chain). Germline CDR1 LNHNV, CDR2 YYDKDF (reference sequence). The V and J ends lost 7 bases and 1 base respectively, with 19 bases between them. This CDR3 is 17 amino acids long. The data were taken from a study of technical replicates of blood from a few donors. Data came from immunoSEQ multiplex PCR; TCRdb stores just in-frame clones and leaves some out. There are roughly 79,000 clones in the sample; just over 95% occur only once, and around 0.35% lies in the top ten. The genes are TRBV15 and TRBJ2-2, with D unclear. The receptor comes from a human donor in good health. Sequenced: T cells isolated from PBMCs. DNA for the CDR3: TGTGCCACCACAAGAAGGATACAGACACGGAACACCGGGGAGCTGTTTTTT. Translating gives CATTRRIQTRNTGELFF. Full variable domain (missing parts from reference TRBV15 and TRBJ2-2): DAMVIQNPRYQVTQFGKPVTLSCSQTLNHNVMYWYQQKSSQAPKLLFHYYDKDFNNEADTPDNFQSRRPNTSFCFLDIRSPGLGDTAMYLCATTRRIQTRNTGELFFGEGSRLTVL.